This T cell receptor (beta chain) was profiled in a study of T cells expressing NK-cell markers. Study context: Sorted CD3+CD56-NKG2C+, CD3+CD56+NKG2C+ and CD3+CD56+NKG2C- T cells supplied the TCR beta repertoires.

TCR beta cDNA was generated via 5'RACE template switching incorporating UMIs. TCRdb reprocessed the 5' RACE reads and reports one entry per CDR3 protein, with no DNA. This sample's clone table lists some 340,000 distinct CDR3 sequences. General study points: NKG2C+ dominant clonotype frequencies in six donors were roughly 1.0-7.5% of CD8+ T cells. The CD3+CD56-NKG2C+ fraction of several donors was also led by these clonotypes.

Comment on this clonotype: The antigen remains undetermined.

CDR3 length equals 16 residues. The germline V gene encodes CDR1 SGHTA and CDR2 FQGNSA. This chain links TRBV7-2 with TRBJ2-5; TCRdb calls TRBD1, which cannot be checked without DNA. The origin of this receptor is a man aged 18 to 69 in good health. The sequencing input was blood T cells: a sorted CD56 or NKG2C T cell subset, CD4+ or CD8+ T cells, or bulk PBMC T cells (not recorded which). The CDR3 spells CASSPRLAGLQETQYF.